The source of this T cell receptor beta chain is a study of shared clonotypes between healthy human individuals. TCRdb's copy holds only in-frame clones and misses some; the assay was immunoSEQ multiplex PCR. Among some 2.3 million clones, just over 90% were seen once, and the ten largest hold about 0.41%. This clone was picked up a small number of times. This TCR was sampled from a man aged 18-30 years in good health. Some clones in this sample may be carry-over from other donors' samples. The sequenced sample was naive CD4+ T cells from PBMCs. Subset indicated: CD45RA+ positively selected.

The CDR3 region has the DNA TGCAGCGGCGATCCGAGACAGCAGGCTTTCTTT. The encoded protein is CSGDPRQQAFF. The chain carries TRBV29-1 and TRBJ1-1, with D perhaps TRBD1 (5 bases). V lost 7 bases, J lost 11 bases, and 17 bases lay in between. There are 11 residues in the CDR3. The germline gives CDR1 SQVTM, CDR2 ANQGSEA.